This passage covers 19 T cell receptor beta chains from one sample sequenced in a study of T cell changes during pregnancy in multiple sclerosis. Profiled with immunoSEQ multiplex PCR; TCRdb holds only in-frame clones, not every one. The sample holds around 62,000 clones; 90% are singletons and the top ten take roughly 2.1%. The material was peripheral blood, obtained in the second trimester of pregnancy. Receptor source: a female donor in good health, enrolled as a control in a pregnancy study.

V gene TRBV28 combines with J gene TRBJ2-7; the D gene is possibly TRBD1 (6 bases). Germline CDR1 MDHEN, CDR2 SYDVKM. The ends were cut back, 5 bases at V and 1 base at J, with 12 bases in the middle. This CDR3 has 14 amino acids. CDR3 region: CASSPWTESYEQYF. For the CDR3, the DNA is TGTGCCAGCAGTCCCTGGACAGAGTCCTACGAGCAGTACTTC.

The gene calls are TRBV27 and TRBJ1-4, with D perhaps TRBD1 (6 bases). With 7 bases removed from V and 8 bases from J, the gap between germline ends came to 14 bases. CDR3 size: 13 residues. Germline V CDR1 and CDR2: MNHEY, SMNVEV (reference sequence). The chain's CDR3 is CASMYRDNEKLFF. CDR3 coding DNA: TGTGCCAGCATGTACAGGGATAACGAAAAACTGTTTTTT.

This chain uses TRBV18 with TRBJ2-1, with 10 nucleotides matching TRBD1. The germline gives CDR1 KGHSH, CDR2 LQKENI. With V trimmed by 4 bases and J by 6 bases, 6 bases remained unmatched. This CDR3 contains 15 residues. CDR3 protein: CASSLTDRGGNEQFF. CDR3 coding DNA: TGTGCCAGCTCACTCACGGACAGGGGGGGCAATGAGCAGTTCTTC. Full variable domain (rest looked up from reference TRBV18 and TRBJ2-1): NAGVMQNPRHLVRRRGQEARLRCSPMKGHSHVYWYRQLPEEGLKFMVYLQKENIIDESGMPKERFSAEFPKEGPSILRIQQVVRGDSAAYFCASSLTDRGGNEQFFGPGTRLTVL.

The chain combines TRBV5-1 with TRBJ1-2; 8 bases align to TRBD1. Germline trimming cut 5 bases from V and 3 bases from J; bases unmatched to any gene: 9. This CDR3 contains 15 residues. Germline CDR1 reads SGHRS; CDR2 reads YFSETQ. The CDR3 sequence is CASSPTGESHYGYTF. The CDR3 bases are TGCGCCAGCAGTCCGACAGGGGAGTCTCACTATGGCTACACCTTC.

The count of this clone is one. J is TRBJ2-4 and V is TRBV7-8, with 10 bases fitting TRBD1. V was clipped by 0 bases and J by 16 bases; unmatched bases: 12. CDR3 length equals 15 residues. In germline, CDR1 is SGHVS, CDR2 FQNEAQ. The CDR3: CASSLAATGTGDRYF. The CDR3 region has the DNA TGTGCCAGCAGCTTAGCGGCAACCGGGACAGGGGATCGCTACTTC.

The rearrangement uses TRBV6-1 and TRBJ2-5, with 10 bases identical to TRBD1. This CDR3 is built from 13 residues. The germline gives CDR1 MNHNS, CDR2 SASEGT. V was clipped by 7 bases and J by 5 bases; unmatched bases: 4. CDR3 sequence reads: CASIRTGGETQYF. The CDR3 DNA is TGTGCCAGCATTAGGACAGGGGGGGAGACCCAGTACTTC.

This chain joins TRBV12-5 and TRBJ2-2; D unresolved. The CDR3 has 12 residues. V lost 6 bases to trimming and J lost 7 bases, with 9 bases between them. The germline CDR1 and CDR2 sequences are LGHNT and FRNRAP. The CDR3 DNA is TGTGCTAGTGGCTCTCCCGGCGGGGAGCTGTTTTTT. It encodes CASGSPGGELFF.

This clone was recorded only once. The chain employs TRBV1 and TRBJ2-7; the table assigns TRBD2, which was not confirmed against the DNA. TRBV1 represents a pseudogene. The CDR3 is 22 amino acids. Here the CDR3 DNA reads TGCACCACGGAGACAGAGTCCCGGGACTGGCGTGGAATGAGGTGGTGGTCCTACGAGCAGTACTTC. Residues: CTTETESRDWRGMRWWSYEQYF.

The chain carries TRBV15 and TRBJ2-3; D possibly corresponds to TRBD2 (5 bases). This CDR3 is 15 amino acids long. The V end lost 1 base, the J end lost 7 bases, and 15 bases lay between the germline ends. Germline V lookup: CDR1 LNHNV, CDR2 YYDKDF (reference sequence). The CDR3, as DNA: TGTGCCACCAGCAGAGGCCCAGGAGAGGGATATACGCAGTATTTT. This encodes CATSRGPGEGYTQYF.

The V and J genes are TRBV14 and TRBJ1-4; 10 bases agree with TRBD1. The CDR3 runs to 15 residues. The V segment lost 2 bases and the J segment 10 bases; nucleotides outside the gene matches: 7. Germline V CDR1 and CDR2: SGHDN, FVKESK. CDR3 nucleotides: TGTGCCAGCAGCCAAAGGGGACAGGGGAGGCGAAAACTGTTTTTT. Translating it yields CASSQRGQGRRKLFF. The full variable domain, its missing parts supplied by reference TRBV14 and TRBJ1-4, is EAGVTQFPSHSVIEKGQTVTLRCDPISGHDNLYWYRRVMGKEIKFLLHFVKESKQDESGMPNNRFLAERTGGTYSTLKVQPAELEDSGVYFCASSQRGQGRRKLFFGSGTQLSVL.

The chain combines TRBV5-4 with TRBJ2-1, with TRBD2 matching 9 bases. V trimming: 0 bases; J trimming: 4 bases; junction bases outside the gene matches: 2. The CDR3 contains 15 residues. Germline V gives CDR1 SGHNT, CDR2 YYREEE (reference sequence). The DNA of the CDR3 is TGTGCCAGCAGCTTGGGACTAGCGGAGTACAATGAGCAGTTCTTC. Translated: CASSLGLAEYNEQFF.

The V and J genes are TRBV5-1 and TRBJ2-5, with a possible D match to TRBD2 (6 bases). With 2 bases removed from V and 2 bases from J, the gap between germline ends came to 10 bases. CDR3 size: 14 residues. The germline V gene encodes CDR1 SGHRS and CDR2 YFSETQ. The CDR3 DNA follows: TGCGCCAGCAGCTTTAGCGGAGGGCAAGAGACCCAGTACTTC. Its translation is CASSFSGGQETQYF.

A word on this clone: A read error may account for a junction end that differs from germline. This chain connects TRBV7-7 to TRBJ2-1; unclear D gene. The CDR3 sequence is 13 residues long. Per the germline V gene, CDR1 is SSHAT and CDR2 is FNYEAQ (reference sequence). The CDR3 spells CASSLAVYNEQFF. CDR3 sequence (DNA): TGTGCTAGCAGCTTAGCCGTGTACAATGAGCAGTTCTTC.

This sequence joins TRBV15 and TRBJ2-3; 7 bases agree with TRBD1. The V segment lost 2 bases and the J segment 0 bases; nucleotides outside the gene matches: 14. The CDR3 spans 19 residues. CDR1 and CDR2 (germline): LNHNV, YYDKDF (reference sequence). The CDR3 region has the DNA TGTGCCACCAGCAGACTTCCGGGACAGCCGATATCTAGCACAGATACGCAGTATTTT. This gives the protein CATSRLPGQPISSTDTQYF. The whole variable domain, remainder taken from reference TRBV15 and TRBJ2-3, is DAMVIQNPRYQVTQFGKPVTLSCSQTLNHNVMYWYQQKSSQAPKLLFHYYDKDFNNEADTPDNFQSRRPNTSFCFLDIRSPGLGDTAMYLCATSRLPGQPISSTDTQYFGPGTRLTVL.

The chain recombines TRBV28 with TRBJ2-7, with 10 bases aligning to TRBD1. Germline assignment: CDR1 MDHEN and CDR2 SYDVKM. The CDR3 covers 14 residues. V trimming: 4 bases; J trimming: 4 bases; junction bases outside the gene matches: 4. CDR3 nucleotides: TGTGCCAGCAGTTCTTGGGACAGGGGTTACGAGCAGTACTTC. This codes for CASSSWDRGYEQYF.

V usage is TRBV6-1 and J usage is TRBJ2-7, with D uncertain. Germline CDR1 reads MNHNS; CDR2 reads SASEGT. The CDR3 has 14 residues. V lost 5 bases and J lost 1, with 12 bases in between. The CDR3 nucleotides are TGTGCCAGCAGTTCCCTCCCTAAATCCTACGAGCAGTACTTC. Its translation: CASSSLPKSYEQYF.

The genes are TRBV10-3 and TRBJ2-3; TRBD1 matches 9 bases. V lost 7 bases to trimming and J lost 6 bases; unmatched junction nucleotides: 8. CDR1 and CDR2 (germline): ENHRY, SYGVKD. CDR3 length: 14 amino acids. The CDR3, as DNA: TGTGCCATCATGGGACAGGGAACATCCGATACGCAGTATTTT. This codes for CAIMGQGTSDTQYF.

The chain recombines TRBV15 with TRBJ1-3, with no clear D. Germline V gives CDR1 LNHNV, CDR2 YYDKDF (reference sequence). This CDR3 region has 16 residues. With 0 bases removed from V and 2 bases from J, the gap between germline ends came to 11 bases. CDR3 residues: CATSRDMAGPGNTIYF. In DNA form, the CDR3 reads TGTGCCACCAGCAGAGACATGGCGGGCCCTGGAAACACCATATATTTT.

The J gene is TRBJ1-1, the V gene TRBV7-6; 7 nucleotides align to TRBD1. The trim removed 4 bases at V and 2 bases at J, leaving 4 bases unmatched. The CDR3 consists of 14 residues. Germline V lookup: CDR1 SGHVS, CDR2 FNYEAQ. CDR3 sequence (DNA): TGTGCCAGCAGCTCCCGGGACAGTAACACTGAAGCTTTCTTT. Its protein product is CASSSRDSNTEAFF. Full variable domain (missing parts from reference TRBV7-6 and TRBJ1-1): GAGVSQSPRYKVTKRGQDVALRCDPISGHVSLYWYRQALGQGPEFLTYFNYEAQQDKSGLPNDRFSAERPEGSISTLTIQRTEQRDSAMYRCASSSRDSNTEAFFGQGTRLTVV.